The 29 T cell receptor beta chains below come from one sample, sequenced in a study of cytomegalovirus exposure and HLA in healthy donors (dated by TCRdb to 2017 to 2019). The library was made by the immunoSEQ multiplex PCR assay. For the multiplex PCR, a mixture combining 60 forward primers for TCR Vbeta segments and 13 reverse primers for TCR Jbeta segments was used. In its TCRdb copy, this immuneACCESS table keeps in-frame sequences only and misses some clones. Where compared with another copy, unresolved V genes explain less than half of these, and the others have no known cause. For this sample, the table gives roughly 190,000 clones. The ten largest clones capture less than 0.95% of the sample. Sequencing used PBMCs. These receptors all stem from a woman aged 18-30 years in good health and CMV-seropositive.

The chain uses TRBV30 and TRBJ2-4; D is perhaps TRBD1 (6 bases). V was trimmed by 7 bases and J by 0 bases, leaving 10 bases between them. Germline CDR1 GTSNPN, CDR2 SVGIG (reference sequence). The length of the CDR3 is 13 residues. CDR3 protein: CAFQGLAKNIQYF. CDR3 bases: TGTGCCTTTCAGGGGCTAGCCAAAAACATTCAGTACTTC.

V gene TRBV19 combines with J gene TRBJ1-5; D is possibly TRBD1 (6 bases). Between the trimmed V and J ends, which lost 2 bases and 5 bases, there was a span of 10 bases. Germline V gene data show CDR1 as LNHDA and CDR2 as SQIVND (reference sequence). The length of the CDR3 is 14 residues. Here the CDR3 DNA reads TGTGCCAGTAGTATAAACAGGGCGGATCAGCCCCAGCATTTT. It translates to CASSINRADQPQHF.

This rearrangement joins TRBV7-9 to TRBJ2-3, with D possibly being TRBD1 (7 bases). The germline V gene has CDR1 SEHNR and CDR2 FQNEAQ (reference sequence). V gave up 7 bases and J gave up 2 bases, with 19 bases separating them. The CDR3 has 16 residues. The CDR3 DNA follows: TGTGCCAGCACCCTGTGGAGGGGGCGTTACACAGATACGCAGTATTTT. Translated: CASTLWRGRYTDTQYF.

V and J are TRBV7-2 and TRBJ2-3; 11 nucleotides line up with TRBD2. The CDR3 runs 18 residues. The V segment lost 2 bases and the J segment 0 bases; nucleotides outside the gene matches: 7. Germline-derived CDR1 and CDR2 are SGHTA and FQGNSA. The CDR3 here is CASSLMLAGGPSTDTQYF. In nucleotides, the CDR3 is TGTGCCAGCAGCTTAATGCTAGCGGGGGGCCCTAGCACAGATACGCAGTATTTT.

The CDR3 sequence is CASSPREVAGGRAQFF. CDR3 bases: TGTGCCAGCAGCCCTAGGGAAGTAGCGGGAGGGCGGGCGCAGTTCTTC. This chain connects TRBV7-2 to TRBJ2-1; 11 bases map to TRBD2. The germline gives CDR1 SGHTA, CDR2 FQGNSA. The CDR3 covers 16 residues. V gave up 5 bases and J gave up 12 bases; unmatched junction bases: 15.

On this clone: Other DNA sequences in this sample translate to the same CDR3. The gene calls are TRBV6-5 and TRBJ1-2; 8 nucleotides agree with TRBD1. With V trimmed by 0 bases and J by 7 bases, 1 base remained unmatched. The germline CDR1 and CDR2 sequences are MNHEY and SVGAGI. There are 13 residues in the CDR3. The CDR3 loop is CASSYSTGGGYTF. CDR3 DNA sequence: TGTGCCAGCAGTTACTCAACAGGGGGTGGCTACACCTTC.

The J gene is TRBJ2-7, the V gene TRBV27; 9 bases are shared with TRBD1. The CDR3 sequence is 15 residues long. Per germline, CDR1 MNHEY and CDR2 SMNVEV (reference sequence). J was trimmed by 1 base and V by 2 bases; bases with no gene match: 3. CDR3 sequence (DNA): TGTGCCAGCAGTTTAGGGACAGGGCAGTCCTACGAGCAGTACTTC. Translating it yields CASSLGTGQSYEQYF.

The gene calls are TRBV6-5 and TRBJ2-7, with 7 bases fitting TRBD1. V was pared by 2 bases and J by 6 bases, with 7 bases of the junction left unmatched. The germline gives CDR1 MNHEY, CDR2 SVGAGI. The CDR3 length is 14 residues. This CDR3 reads CASSYGTVGREQYF. Here the CDR3 DNA reads TGTGCCAGCAGTTACGGGACAGTCGGTCGCGAGCAGTACTTC.

The rearrangement links TRBV2 to TRBJ2-5; 13 bases are a match to TRBD2. This CDR3 comprises 17 residues. Trimming cost V 6 bases and J 0 bases; bases outside gene matches: 7. Germline-derived CDR1 and CDR2 are SNHLY and FYNNEI. The CDR3 DNA sequence: TGTGCCAGCAGAGCTCCGGGACTAGCGGGGAACCAAGAGACCCAGTACTTC. Encoded protein: CASRAPGLAGNQETQYF.

V gene TRBV10-1 combines with J gene TRBJ2-5; the D gene is possibly TRBD2 (5 bases). V lost 3 bases and J 1 base, leaving 9 bases between the germline ends. Germline CDR1 reads WNHNN; CDR2 reads SYGVQD (reference sequence). The CDR3 length is 14 residues. The CDR3 DNA reads TGCGCCAGCAGTGATAAGCGGATCCAAGAGACCCAGTACTTC. This codes for CASSDKRIQETQYF.

This chain uses TRBV6-1 with TRBJ2-7; D gene unclear. CDR1 is MNHNS, CDR2 SASEGT, per germline. V was shortened by 8 bases and J by 1 base, with 9 bases between the two germline ends. This CDR3 spans 12 amino acids. The CDR3 reads CASRIQSYEQYF. The CDR3 coding sequence is TGTGCCAGCCGAATACAATCCTACGAGCAGTACTTC.

V gene TRBV21-1 combines with J gene TRBJ1-1. TRBV21-1 is a pseudogene locus. This CDR3 has 16 residues. For the CDR3, the DNA is TGTGCCAGCAGCAAAGCCCGGTTTGAGGGCCACACTGAAGCTTTCTTT. The encoded protein is CASSKARFEGHTEAFF.

This chain connects TRBV2 to TRBJ2-7, with D tentatively TRBD1 (6 bases). CDR3 length equals 13 residues. V was trimmed by 7 bases and J by 2 bases, leaving 12 bases between them. Per germline, CDR1 SNHLY and CDR2 FYNNEI. The CDR3 sequence: CASMMGHTYEQYF. The CDR3 coding sequence is TGTGCCAGCATGATGGGACATACCTACGAGCAGTACTTC.

The chain links TRBV4-3 to TRBJ2-7; TRBD1 might be the D (6 bases). V lost 0 bases and J lost 3, with 6 bases in between. Germline V gives CDR1 LGHNA, CDR2 YSLEER. The length of the CDR3 is 13 residues. The CDR3: CASSQETGYEQYF. DNA for the CDR3: TGCGCCAGCAGCCAAGAGACAGGCTACGAGCAGTACTTC.

V gene TRBV6-5 combines with J gene TRBJ1-5; D may be TRBD1 (5 bases). CDR1 is MNHEY, CDR2 SVGAGI, per germline. CDR3 length: 13 amino acids. V lost 6 bases, J lost 7 bases, and 13 bases lay in between. For the CDR3, the DNA is TGTGCCAGCAGGGCAACAGGTCGCCAGCCCCAGCATTTT. It translates to CASRATGRQPQHF.

The V call is TRBV6-6, the J call TRBJ1-6; D remains ambiguous. There are 14 residues in the CDR3. Germline CDR1 and CDR2: MNHNY and SVGAGI (reference sequence). Deletions cut 3 bases from V and 7 bases from J, with 10 bases between. CDR3 protein: CASSYRFFNSPLHF. The CDR3 DNA follows: TGTGCCAGCAGTTATAGATTCTTCAATTCACCCCTCCACTTT.

This sequence joins TRBV19 and TRBJ1-6; D is ambiguous. CDR1 and CDR2 (germline): LNHDA, SQIVND (reference sequence). The CDR3 length is 18 residues. The V and J ends lost 0 bases and 13 bases respectively, with 25 bases between them. The CDR3 sequence: CASSIESTGGMGSVPLHF. As DNA, the CDR3 is TGTGCCAGTAGTATAGAATCGACCGGAGGAATGGGGTCGGTTCCCCTCCACTTT.

The chain couples TRBV19 to TRBJ1-2, with 8 bases identical to TRBD1. Germline V gene sequence: CDR1 LNHDA, CDR2 SQIVND (reference sequence). CDR3 length: 16 amino acids. J lost 6 bases, V lost 1 base, and 10 bases had no gene match. The CDR3 spells CASSIVSTLTGDGYTF. CDR3 nucleotides: TGTGCCAGTAGTATAGTTTCGACCCTGACAGGGGATGGCTACACCTTC.

The rearrangement links TRBV11-1 to TRBJ1-1; D is perhaps TRBD1 (5 bases). Germline loops: CDR1 SGHAT, CDR2 FQDESV (reference sequence). V was trimmed by 1 base and J by 4 bases, leaving 13 bases between them. CDR3 size: 15 residues. The CDR3 reads CASSLGPGGGTEAFF. The CDR3, as DNA: TGTGCCAGCAGCTTAGGCCCGGGCGGGGGCACTGAAGCTTTCTTT.

The chain has TRBV2 and TRBJ2-7, with 9 bases fitting TRBD1. Germline V lookup: CDR1 SNHLY, CDR2 FYNNEI. After removal of 3 bases from V and 9 bases from J, the junction contained 6 bases not matched to a gene. The CDR3 covers 13 residues. CDR3 nucleotides: TGTGCCAGCAGTGAGCGGACAGGGGTTTGGCAGTACTTC. Encoded protein: CASSERTGVWQYF. Filled out from reference TRBV2 and TRBJ2-7, the complete variable domain reads EPEVTQTPSHQVTQMGQEVILRCVPISNHLYFYWYRQILGQKVEFLVSFYNNEISEKSEIFDDQFSVERPDGSNFTLKIRSTKLEDSAMYFCASSERTGVWQYFGPGTRLTVT.

The chain carries TRBV30 and TRBJ1-6; tentative D call: TRBD1 (5 bases). The V gene lost 3 bases and the J gene lost 5 bases, with 23 bases spanning the gap. CDR1 is GTSNPN and CDR2 is SVGIG in the germline V gene (reference sequence). The CDR3 totals 18 residues. For the CDR3, the DNA is TGTGCCTGGAGGGCGGGGAGGTTCGGAACAGGAAATAATTCACCCCTCCACTTT. It is translated as CAWRAGRFGTGNNSPLHF.

The CDR3, as DNA: TGCGCCAGCAGTCCCGGGACAGGGGGCTCGAACACTGAAGCTTTCTTT. Its translation is CASSPGTGGSNTEAFF. The gene calls are TRBV10-1 and TRBJ1-1; 12 nucleotides line up with TRBD1. CDR1 and CDR2 (germline): WNHNN, SYGVQD (reference sequence). J lost 1 base, V lost 5 bases, and 5 bases had no gene match. This CDR3 has 16 amino acids.

V and J are TRBV12-5 and TRBJ1-5, with D maybe TRBD1 (6 bases). V was shortened by 6 bases and J by 2 bases, with 20 bases between the two germline ends. This CDR3 has 17 amino acids. Germline assignment: CDR1 LGHNT and CDR2 FRNRAP. CDR3 nucleotide sequence: TGTGCTAGTGGGGGCCGAGGGGGATTTGGGGGCAATCAGCCCCAGCATTTT. Residues: CASGGRGGFGGNQPQHF. The full variable domain, its missing parts supplied by reference TRBV12-5 and TRBJ1-5, is DARVTQTPRHKVTEMGQEVTMRCQPILGHNTVFWYRQTMMQGLELLAYFRNRAPLDDSGMPKDRFSAEMPDATLATLKIQPSEPRDSAVYFCASGGRGGFGGNQPQHFGDGTRLSIL.

The J gene is TRBJ2-5, the V gene TRBV19; 10 bases are shared with TRBD1. CDR1 LNHDA and CDR2 SQIVND come from the germline V gene (reference sequence). There are 14 residues in the CDR3. V lost 8 bases, J lost 5 bases, and 8 bases stayed unmatched. The CDR3 spells CASGDRGGGETQYF. CDR3 bases: TGTGCCAGTGGGGACAGGGGTGGCGGCGAGACCCAGTACTTC.

The gene calls are TRBV27 and TRBJ1-1; TRBD1 agrees at 7 bases. Germline lookup yields CDR1 MNHEY and CDR2 SMNVEV (reference sequence). V dropped 6 bases and J dropped 0; count of bases not matched to a gene: 7. The CDR3 extends over 15 amino acids. The CDR3 region has the DNA TGTGCCAGCAGGAGGACAGGACCCTTGAACACTGAAGCTTTCTTT. Residues: CASRRTGPLNTEAFF.

The chain couples TRBV5-1 to TRBJ1-2; TRBD1 matches 8 bases. The CDR3 spans 16 residues. Trimming cost V 3 bases and J 4 bases; bases outside gene matches: 11. Germline CDR1 and CDR2: SGHRS and YFSETQ. CDR3 residues: CASSWGTGGSAYGYTF. CDR3 coding DNA: TGCGCCAGCAGCTGGGGGACAGGTGGGTCTGCCTATGGCTACACCTTC.

J is TRBJ2-7 and V is TRBV15; 8 bases are shared with TRBD2. V trimming: 0 bases; J trimming: 3 bases; junction bases outside the gene matches: 4. The CDR3 is made up of 15 amino acids. Germline V CDR1 and CDR2: LNHNV, YYDKDF (reference sequence). CDR3 in DNA: TGTGCCACCAGCAGAGAGACGGGAGGGTTCTACGAGCAGTACTTC. Its translation is CATSRETGGFYEQYF.

J is TRBJ2-7 and V is TRBV6-5; D gene ambiguous. Germline lookup yields CDR1 MNHEY and CDR2 SVGAGI. CDR3 length: 14 residues. Trimming removed 0 bases from V and 12 bases from J, with 18 bases in between. The CDR3, as DNA: TGTGCCAGCAGTTACTCGAGAGACTCAAGATTCAGGTACTTC. It is translated as CASSYSRDSRFRYF.

Here the CDR3 reads CASSYVAGGVTEAFF. Here the CDR3 DNA reads TGTGCCAGCAGTTACGTCGCAGGGGGCGTCACTGAAGCTTTCTTT. The V and J genes are TRBV6-5 and TRBJ1-1; TRBD1 matches at 8 bases. The length of the CDR3 is 15 residues. CDR1 is MNHEY, CDR2 SVGAGI, per germline. With 2 bases clipped from V and 4 bases from J, the junction kept 6 bases outside the gene matches.